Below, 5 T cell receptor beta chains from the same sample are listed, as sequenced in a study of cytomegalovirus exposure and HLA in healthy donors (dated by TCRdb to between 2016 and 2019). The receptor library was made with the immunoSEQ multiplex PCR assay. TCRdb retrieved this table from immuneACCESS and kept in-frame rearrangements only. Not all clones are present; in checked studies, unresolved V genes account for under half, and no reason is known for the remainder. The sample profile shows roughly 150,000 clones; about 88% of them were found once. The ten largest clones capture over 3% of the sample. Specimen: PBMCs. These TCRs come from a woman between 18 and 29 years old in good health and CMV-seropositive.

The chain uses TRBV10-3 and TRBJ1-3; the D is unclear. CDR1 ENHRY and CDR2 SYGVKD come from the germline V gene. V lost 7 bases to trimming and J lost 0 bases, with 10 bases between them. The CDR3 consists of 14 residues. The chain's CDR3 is CAITPRVSGNTIYF. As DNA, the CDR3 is TGTGCCATCACCCCCCGGGTCTCTGGAAACACCATATATTTT.

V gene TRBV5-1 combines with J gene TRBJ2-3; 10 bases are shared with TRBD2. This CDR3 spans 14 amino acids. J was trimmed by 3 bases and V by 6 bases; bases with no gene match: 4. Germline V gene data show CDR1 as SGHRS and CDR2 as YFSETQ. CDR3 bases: TGCGCCAGCACTAGCGGGAGACTGACAGATACGCAGTATTTT. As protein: CASTSGRLTDTQYF.

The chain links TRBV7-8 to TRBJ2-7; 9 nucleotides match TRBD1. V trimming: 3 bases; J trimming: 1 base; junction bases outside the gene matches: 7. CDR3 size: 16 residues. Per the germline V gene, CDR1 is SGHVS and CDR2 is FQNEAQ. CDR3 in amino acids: CASSFYLDRGSYEQYF. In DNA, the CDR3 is TGTGCCAGCAGCTTCTATTTGGACAGGGGATCCTACGAGCAGTACTTC.

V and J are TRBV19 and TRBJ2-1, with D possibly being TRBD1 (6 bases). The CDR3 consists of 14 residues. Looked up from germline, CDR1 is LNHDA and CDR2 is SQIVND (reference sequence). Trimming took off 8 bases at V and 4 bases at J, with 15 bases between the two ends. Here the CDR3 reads CASLDRWVYNEQFF. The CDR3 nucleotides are TGTGCCAGTTTAGACAGGTGGGTGTACAATGAGCAGTTCTTC.

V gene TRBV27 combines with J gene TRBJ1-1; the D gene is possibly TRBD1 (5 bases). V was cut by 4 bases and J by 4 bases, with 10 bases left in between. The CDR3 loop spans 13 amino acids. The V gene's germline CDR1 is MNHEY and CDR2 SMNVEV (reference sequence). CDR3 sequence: CASSSLTATEAFF. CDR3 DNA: TGTGCCAGCAGTTCCCTGACAGCCACTGAAGCTTTCTTT.